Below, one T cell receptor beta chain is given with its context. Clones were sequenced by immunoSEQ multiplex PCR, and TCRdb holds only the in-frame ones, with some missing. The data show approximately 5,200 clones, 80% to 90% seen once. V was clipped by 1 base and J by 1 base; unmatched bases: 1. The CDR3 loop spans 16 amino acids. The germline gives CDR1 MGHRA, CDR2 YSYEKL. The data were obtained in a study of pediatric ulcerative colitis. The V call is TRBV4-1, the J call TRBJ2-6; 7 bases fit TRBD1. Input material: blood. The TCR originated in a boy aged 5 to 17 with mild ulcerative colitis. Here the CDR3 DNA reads TGCGCCAGCAGCCAAGTCAGGGGGTCTGGGGCCAACGTCCTGACTTTC. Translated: CASSQVRGSGANVLTF.